Included here is one T cell receptor (beta chain) sequence, with context. The antigen is not known. 5'RACE template switching built TCR beta cDNA with unique molecular identifiers. TCRdb re-analyzed the 5' RACE reads; it lists each CDR3 protein once, without DNA. In total, the table holds roughly 150,000 distinct CDR3 sequences. The source of the sample is a study of T cells expressing NK-cell markers. Overall study: One of the eight sequenced donors was seronegative, whereas the other seven were HCMV-seropositive.

There are 18 residues in the CDR3. Germline values: CDR1 KGHSH, CDR2 LQKENI. General study results and limits: These clonotypes also led the CD3+CD56-NKG2C+ fraction in a handful of donors. Nothing established the HCMV specificity of expanded NKG2C+ T cell clones.

The receptor was derived from a man aged 18-70 years in good health. The sequenced material came from blood T cells: a sorted CD56 or NKG2C T cell subset, CD4+ or CD8+ T cells, or bulk PBMC T cells (not recorded which). V gene TRBV18 combines with J gene TRBJ2-6; lacking DNA, the TRBD1 call made by TCRdb goes unchecked. The chain's CDR3 is CASSPPRTGVWGANVLTF.